This T cell receptor (beta chain) was identified during a study of T cell responses to AZD1222 COVID-19 vaccine. V dropped 2 bases and J dropped 5 bases, with 16 bases sitting between them. The CDR3 runs 16 residues. The germline gives CDR1 MDHEN, CDR2 SYDVKM. Some clones are missing from TCRdb's copy, which holds only in-frame ones; the method was immunoSEQ multiplex PCR. Seen here are about 55,000 clones, approximately 80% observed once, and the top ten hold 4% to 5%. The source was peripheral blood, collected 28 days after the second AZD1222 dose. The chain couples TRBV28 to TRBJ1-5; TRBD1 is a possible D gene (5 bases). This TCR came from an adult who received the AZD1222 COVID-19 vaccine. The CDR3 loop reads CASSLPGRRVHQPQHF. The CDR3 nucleotides read TGTGCCAGCAGTTTACCGGGACGGAGGGTCCATCAGCCCCAGCATTTT.